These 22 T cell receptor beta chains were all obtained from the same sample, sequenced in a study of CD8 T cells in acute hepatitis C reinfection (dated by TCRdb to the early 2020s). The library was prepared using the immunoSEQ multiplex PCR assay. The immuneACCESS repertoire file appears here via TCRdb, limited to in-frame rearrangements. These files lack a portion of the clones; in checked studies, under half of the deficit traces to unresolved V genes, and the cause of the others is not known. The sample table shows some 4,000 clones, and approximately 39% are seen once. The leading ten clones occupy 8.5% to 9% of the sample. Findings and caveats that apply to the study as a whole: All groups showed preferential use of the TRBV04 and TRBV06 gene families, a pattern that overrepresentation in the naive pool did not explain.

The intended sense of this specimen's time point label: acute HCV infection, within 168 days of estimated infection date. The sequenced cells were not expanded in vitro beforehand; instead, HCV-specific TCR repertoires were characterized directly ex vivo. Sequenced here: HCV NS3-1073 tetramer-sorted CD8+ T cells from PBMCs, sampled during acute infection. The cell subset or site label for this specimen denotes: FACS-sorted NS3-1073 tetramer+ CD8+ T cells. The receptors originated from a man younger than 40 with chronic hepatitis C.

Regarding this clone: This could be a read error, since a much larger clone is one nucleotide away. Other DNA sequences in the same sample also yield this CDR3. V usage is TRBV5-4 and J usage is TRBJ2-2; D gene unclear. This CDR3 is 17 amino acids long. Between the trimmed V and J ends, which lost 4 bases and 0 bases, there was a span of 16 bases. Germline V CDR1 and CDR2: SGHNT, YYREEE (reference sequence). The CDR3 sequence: CASSQEPGAPNTGELFF. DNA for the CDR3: TGTGCCAGCAGCCAAGAACCAGGTGCCCCGAACACCGGGGAGCTGTTTTTT.

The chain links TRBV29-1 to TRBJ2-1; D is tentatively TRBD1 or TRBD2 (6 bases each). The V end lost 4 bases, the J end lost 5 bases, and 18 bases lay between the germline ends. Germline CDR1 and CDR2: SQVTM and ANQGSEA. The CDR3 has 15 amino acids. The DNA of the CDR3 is TGCAGCGTTGGGGGGCGGGACGGACGAGACAATGAGCAGTTCTTC. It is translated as CSVGGRDGRDNEQFF.

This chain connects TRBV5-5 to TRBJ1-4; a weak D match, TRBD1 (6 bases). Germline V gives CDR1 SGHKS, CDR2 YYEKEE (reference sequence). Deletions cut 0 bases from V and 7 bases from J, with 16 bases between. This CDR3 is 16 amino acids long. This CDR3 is CASSLVFGGNPEKLFF. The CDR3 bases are TGTGCCAGCAGCTTGGTATTTGGGGGCAATCCTGAAAAACTGTTTTTT.

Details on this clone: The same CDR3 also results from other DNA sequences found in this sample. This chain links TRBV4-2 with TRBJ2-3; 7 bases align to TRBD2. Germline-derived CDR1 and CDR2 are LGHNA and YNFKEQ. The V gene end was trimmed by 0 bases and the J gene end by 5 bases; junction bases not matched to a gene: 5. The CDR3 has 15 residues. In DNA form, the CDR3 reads TGTGCCAGCAGCCAAGAGGGGGGGGGTGGAGATACGCAGTATTTT. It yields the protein CASSQEGGGGDTQYF.

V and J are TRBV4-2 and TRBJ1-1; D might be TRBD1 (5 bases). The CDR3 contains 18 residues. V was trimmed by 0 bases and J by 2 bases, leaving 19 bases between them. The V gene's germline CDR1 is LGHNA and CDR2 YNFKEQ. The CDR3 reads CASSQDPGTLSPNTEAFF. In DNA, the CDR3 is TGTGCCAGCAGCCAAGATCCCGGGACCTTAAGTCCAAACACTGAAGCTTTCTTT.

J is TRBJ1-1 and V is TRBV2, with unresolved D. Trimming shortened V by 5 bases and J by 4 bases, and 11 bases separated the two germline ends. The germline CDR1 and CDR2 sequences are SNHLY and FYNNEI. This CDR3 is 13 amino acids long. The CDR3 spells CASSNVRGTEAFF. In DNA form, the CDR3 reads TGTGCCAGCAGTAACGTCCGGGGCACTGAAGCTTTCTTT. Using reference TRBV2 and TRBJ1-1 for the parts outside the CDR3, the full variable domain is EPEVTQTPSHQVTQMGQEVILRCVPISNHLYFYWYRQILGQKVEFLVSFYNNEISEKSEIFDDQFSVERPDGSNFTLKIRSTKLEDSAMYFCASSNVRGTEAFFGQGTRLTVV.

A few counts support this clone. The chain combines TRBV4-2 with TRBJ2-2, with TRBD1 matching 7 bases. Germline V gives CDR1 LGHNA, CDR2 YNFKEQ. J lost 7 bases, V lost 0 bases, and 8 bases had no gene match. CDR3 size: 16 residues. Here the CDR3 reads CASSQEVVRGLGELFF. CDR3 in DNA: TGTGCCAGCAGCCAAGAGGTTGTAAGGGGGCTCGGGGAGCTGTTTTTT.

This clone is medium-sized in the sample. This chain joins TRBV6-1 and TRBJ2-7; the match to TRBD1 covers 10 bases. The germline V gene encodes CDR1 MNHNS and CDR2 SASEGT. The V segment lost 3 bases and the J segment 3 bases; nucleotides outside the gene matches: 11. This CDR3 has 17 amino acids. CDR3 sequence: CASSDFVWGQGIYEQYF. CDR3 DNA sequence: TGTGCCAGCAGTGATTTCGTCTGGGGACAGGGGATCTACGAGCAGTACTTC.

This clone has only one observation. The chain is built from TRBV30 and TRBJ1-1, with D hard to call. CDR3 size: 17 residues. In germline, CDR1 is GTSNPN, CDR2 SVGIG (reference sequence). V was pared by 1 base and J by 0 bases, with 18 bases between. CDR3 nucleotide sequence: TGTGCCTGGAGTGACCCGGCGGGAACTTACATGAACACTGAAGCTTTCTTT. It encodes CAWSDPAGTYMNTEAFF.

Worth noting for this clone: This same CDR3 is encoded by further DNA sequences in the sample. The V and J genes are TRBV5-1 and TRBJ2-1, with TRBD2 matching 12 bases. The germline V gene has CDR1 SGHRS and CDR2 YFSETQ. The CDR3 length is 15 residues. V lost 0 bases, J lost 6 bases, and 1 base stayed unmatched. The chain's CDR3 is CASSLELAGGNEQFF. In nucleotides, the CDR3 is TGCGCCAGCAGCTTGGAACTAGCGGGAGGCAATGAGCAGTTCTTC.

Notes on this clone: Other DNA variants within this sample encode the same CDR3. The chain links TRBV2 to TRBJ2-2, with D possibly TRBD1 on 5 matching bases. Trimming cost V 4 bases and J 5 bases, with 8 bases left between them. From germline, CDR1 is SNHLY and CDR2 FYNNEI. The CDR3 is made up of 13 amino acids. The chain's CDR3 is CASSVPGTGELFF. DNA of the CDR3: TGTGCCAGCAGTGTACCAGGGACCGGGGAGCTGTTTTTT.

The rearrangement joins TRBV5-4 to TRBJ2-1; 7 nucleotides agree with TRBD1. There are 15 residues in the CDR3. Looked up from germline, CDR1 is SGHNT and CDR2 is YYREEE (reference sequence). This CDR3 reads CGSCRRDREPWEQFF. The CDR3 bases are TGTGGCTCTTGCCGCCGAGACAGGGAGCCTTGGGAGCAGTTCTTC. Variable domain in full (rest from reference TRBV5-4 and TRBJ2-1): ETGVTQSPTHLIKTRGQQVTLRCSSQSGHNTVSWYQQALGQGPQFIFQYYREEENGRGNFPPRFSGLQFPNYSSELNVNALELDDSALYLCGSCRRDREPWEQFFGPGTRLTVL.

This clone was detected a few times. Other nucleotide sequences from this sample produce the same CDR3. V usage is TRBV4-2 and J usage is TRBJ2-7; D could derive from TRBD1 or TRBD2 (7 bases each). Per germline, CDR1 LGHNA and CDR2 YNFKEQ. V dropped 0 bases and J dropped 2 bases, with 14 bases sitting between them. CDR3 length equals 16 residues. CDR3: CASSQEGEGAPYEQYF. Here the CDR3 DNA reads TGTGCCAGCAGCCAAGAAGGGGAGGGGGCCCCCTACGAGCAGTACTTC.

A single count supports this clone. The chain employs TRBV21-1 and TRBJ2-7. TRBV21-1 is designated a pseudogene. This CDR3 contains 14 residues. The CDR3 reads CASSKEGGLGEQYF. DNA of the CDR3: TGTGCCAGCAGCAAAGAGGGGGGACTCGGCGAGCAGTACTTC.

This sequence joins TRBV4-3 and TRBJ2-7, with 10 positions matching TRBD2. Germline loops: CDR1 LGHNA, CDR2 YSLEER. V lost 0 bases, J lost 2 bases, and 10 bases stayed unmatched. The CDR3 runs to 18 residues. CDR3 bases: TGCGCCAGCAGCCAAGAAATCCCCCTAGCGGGGGCCGCCTACGAGCAGTACTTC. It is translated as CASSQEIPLAGAAYEQYF.

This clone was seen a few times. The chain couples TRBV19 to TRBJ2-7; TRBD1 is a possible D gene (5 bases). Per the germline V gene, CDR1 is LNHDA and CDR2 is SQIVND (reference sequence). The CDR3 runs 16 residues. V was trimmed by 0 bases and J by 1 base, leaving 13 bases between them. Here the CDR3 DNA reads TGTGCCAGTAGTATAGATTTTCGACAGTTGTCCTACGAGCAGTACTTC. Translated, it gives CASSIDFRQLSYEQYF. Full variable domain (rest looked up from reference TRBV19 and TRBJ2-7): DGGITQSPKYLFRKEGQNVTLSCEQNLNHDAMYWYRQDPGQGLRLIYYSQIVNDFQKGDIAEGYSVSREKKESFPLTVTSAQKNPTAFYLCASSIDFRQLSYEQYFGPGTRLTVT.

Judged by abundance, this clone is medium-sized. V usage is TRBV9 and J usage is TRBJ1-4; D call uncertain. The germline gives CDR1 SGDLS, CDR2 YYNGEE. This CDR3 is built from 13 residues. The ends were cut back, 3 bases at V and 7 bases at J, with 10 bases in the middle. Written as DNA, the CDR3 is TGTGCCAGCAGCGGGAGTGGTGGTGAAAAACTGTTTTTT. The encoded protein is CASSGSGGEKLFF.

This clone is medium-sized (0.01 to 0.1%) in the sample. CDR3 region: CASTGEMNTEAFF. CDR3 in DNA: TGTGCCAGCACAGGGGAGATGAACACTGAAGCTTTCTTT. V gene TRBV4-2 combines with J gene TRBJ1-1, with TRBD1 as a possible D gene (6 bases). V was shortened by 7 bases and J by 0 bases, with 9 bases between the two germline ends. The CDR3 is made up of 13 amino acids. Germline CDR1 reads LGHNA; CDR2 reads YNFKEQ.

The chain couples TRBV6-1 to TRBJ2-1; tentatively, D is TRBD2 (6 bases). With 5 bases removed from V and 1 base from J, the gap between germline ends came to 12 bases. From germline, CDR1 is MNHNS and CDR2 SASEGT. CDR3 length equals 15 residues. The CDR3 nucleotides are TGTGCCAGCAGTTTTATGCGGGATTCCTACAATGAGCAGTTCTTC. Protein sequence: CASSFMRDSYNEQFF.

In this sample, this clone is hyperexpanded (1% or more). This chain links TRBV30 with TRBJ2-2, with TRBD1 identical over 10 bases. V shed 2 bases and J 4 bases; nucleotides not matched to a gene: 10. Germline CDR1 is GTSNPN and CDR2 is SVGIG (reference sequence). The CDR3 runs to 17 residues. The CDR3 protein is CAWSLYLGTGVTGELFF. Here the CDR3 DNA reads TGTGCCTGGAGTCTCTACCTAGGGACAGGGGTCACCGGGGAGCTGTTTTTT. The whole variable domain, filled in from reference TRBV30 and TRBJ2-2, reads SQTIHQWPATLVQPVGSPLSLECTVEGTSNPNLYWYRQAAGRGLQLLFYSVGIGQISSEVPQNLSASRPQDRQFILSSKKLLLSDSGFYLCAWSLYLGTGVTGELFFGEGSRLTVL.

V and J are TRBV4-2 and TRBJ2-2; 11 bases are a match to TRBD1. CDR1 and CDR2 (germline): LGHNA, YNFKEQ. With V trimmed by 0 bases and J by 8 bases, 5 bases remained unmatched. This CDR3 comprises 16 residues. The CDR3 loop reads CASSQEVDRGLGELFF. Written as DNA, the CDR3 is TGTGCCAGCAGCCAAGAGGTGGACAGGGGGCTTGGGGAGCTGTTTTTT.

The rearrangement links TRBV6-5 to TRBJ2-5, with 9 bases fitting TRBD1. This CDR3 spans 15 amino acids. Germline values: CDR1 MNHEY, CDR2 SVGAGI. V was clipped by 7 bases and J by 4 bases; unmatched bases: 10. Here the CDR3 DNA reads TGTGCCAGCACCGACGGACAGACAGGGGGAGAGACCCAGTACTTC. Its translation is CASTDGQTGGETQYF.